These 17 T cell receptor beta chains were all obtained from the same sample, sequenced in a study of blood T cell repertoires in COVID-19. The method was immunoSEQ multiplex PCR; TCRdb's version includes in-frame clones alone and lacks a portion of them. The sample shows about 180,000 clones, more than 75% of them seen only once. The sample comprised PBMCs or T cells enriched from blood (not recorded which). The source of these receptors is a human donor with acute COVID-19. The donor label of this sample is uncertain.

This chain connects TRBV5-1 to TRBJ2-2; TRBD1 aligns across 7 bases. Germline assignment: CDR1 SGHRS and CDR2 YFSETQ. J lost 0 bases, V lost 2 bases, and 4 bases had no gene match. The CDR3 runs to 16 residues. CDR3 loop: CASSLLGGANTGELFF. The DNA of the CDR3 is TGCGCCAGCAGCTTACTAGGGGGCGCGAACACCGGGGAGCTGTTTTTT.

The V and J genes are TRBV30 and TRBJ2-5; no definite D call. Trimming cost V 2 bases and J 5 bases, with 15 bases left between them. The CDR3 extends over 14 amino acids. The germline CDR1 and CDR2 sequences are GTSNPN and SVGIG (reference sequence). The CDR3 sequence: CAWSSGSPGETQYF. The CDR3 DNA reads TGTGCCTGGAGTAGTGGCTCCCCCGGGGAGACCCAGTACTTC.

A single count supports this clone. The V gene is TRBV5-5, the J gene TRBJ2-7, with D tentatively TRBD1 (6 bases). The germline V and J ends were trimmed by 4 bases and 2 bases, with 19 bases remaining between them. In germline, CDR1 is SGHKS, CDR2 YYEKEE (reference sequence). This CDR3 contains 16 residues. The CDR3 nucleotides are TGTGCCAGCAGCGCAGGACAGATTGAGGGCGCCTACGAGCAGTACTTC. Translation gives CASSAGQIEGAYEQYF.

The chain is built from TRBV6-1 and TRBJ2-7; the D gene is possibly TRBD1 (5 bases). Trimming took 1 base from V and 2 from J, leaving 6 bases between them. CDR1 and CDR2 from the germline V gene are MNHNS and SASEGT. The CDR3 runs 13 residues. CDR3 sequence: CASSEVGAYEQYF. CDR3 DNA sequence: TGTGCCAGCAGTGAAGTAGGGGCCTACGAGCAGTACTTC.

CDR3 protein: CASSQMGQSGGTGELFF. Written as DNA, the CDR3 is TGTGCCAGCAGCCAGATGGGACAGTCGGGAGGGACCGGGGAGCTGTTTTTT. The chain is built from TRBV5-8 and TRBJ2-2; a possible D gene is TRBD2 (8 bases). CDR3 length: 17 amino acids. CDR1 is SGHTS and CDR2 is YDEGEE in the germline V gene. With 4 bases removed from V and 5 bases from J, the gap between germline ends came to 21 bases.

The gene calls are TRBV10-2 and TRBJ2-4, with D maybe TRBD1 (6 bases). Trimming pared 5 bases from V and 0 bases from J, leaving 8 bases between. Germline CDR1 and CDR2: WSHSY and SAAADI. The CDR3 is made up of 14 amino acids. The CDR3 region has the DNA TGCGCCAGCAGTTTACAGGGAGCCAAAAACATTCAGTACTTC. This sequence encodes CASSLQGAKNIQYF.

CDR3 residues: CASSQGDRVGEETQYF. CDR3 bases: TGCGCCAGCAGCCAGGGGGACAGGGTGGGGGAAGAGACCCAGTACTTC. This sequence joins TRBV4-1 and TRBJ2-5; TRBD1 matches at 9 bases. Germline CDR1 and CDR2: MGHRA and YSYEKL. The CDR3 loop spans 16 amino acids. With 3 bases clipped from V and 3 bases from J, the junction kept 8 bases outside the gene matches.

The chain recombines TRBV10-3 with TRBJ1-1, with a tentative D call TRBD1 (6 bases). The germline CDR1 and CDR2 sequences are ENHRY and SYGVKD. This CDR3 region has 13 residues. Deletions cut 3 bases from V and 10 bases from J, with 15 bases between. Here the CDR3 reads CAISDLEDSSAFF. CDR3 DNA: TGTGCCATCAGTGACCTCGAGGACAGTTCAGCTTTCTTT.

V usage is TRBV10-2 and J usage is TRBJ1-4; possible D gene TRBD1, 6 bases. Germline V gives CDR1 WSHSY, CDR2 SAAADI. The V and J ends lost 6 bases and 8 bases respectively, with 16 bases between them. The CDR3 covers 14 residues. In DNA form, the CDR3 reads TGCGCCAGCAGCATTAACAGGGAATGGGAAAAACTGTTTTTT. Protein sequence: CASSINREWEKLFF.

The V gene is TRBV5-1, the J gene TRBJ1-1; possible D gene TRBD1, 6 bases. Germline V gene sequence: CDR1 SGHRS, CDR2 YFSETQ. V was trimmed by 7 bases and J by 4 bases, leaving 17 bases between them. The CDR3 sequence is 14 residues long. CDR3 coding DNA: TGCGCCAGCGGTCAGGGGAGTTTTGGCACTGAAGCTTTCTTT. It specifies CASGQGSFGTEAFF. Full variable domain (missing parts from reference TRBV5-1 and TRBJ1-1): KAGVTQTPRYLIKTRGQQVTLSCSPISGHRSVSWYQQTPGQGLQFLFEYFSETQRNKGNFPGRFSGRQFSNSRSEMNVSTLELGDSALYLCASGQGSFGTEAFFGQGTRLTVV.

This clone was counted between two and nine times. V usage is TRBV3-1 (or the pseudogene TRBV3-2) and J usage is TRBJ1-4; 9 bases map to TRBD1. The CDR3 is 14 amino acids. Germline assignment: CDR1 LGHDT and CDR2 YNNKEL (reference sequence). V was clipped by 4 bases and J by 6 bases; unmatched bases: 3. CDR3: CASSPRTGDEKLFF. CDR3 coding DNA: TGTGCCAGCAGCCCTAGGACAGGGGATGAAAAACTGTTTTTT.

The chain is built from TRBV19 and TRBJ1-5, with 10 bases aligning to TRBD1. Trimming removed 5 bases from V and 4 bases from J; junction bases left unmatched: 5. CDR1 and CDR2 from the germline V gene are LNHDA and SQIVND (reference sequence). The CDR3 is 15 residues long. For the CDR3, the DNA is TGTGCCAGTAGTCGCCCGGGACAGGGGAATCAGCCCCAGCATTTT. Translated, it gives CASSRPGQGNQPQHF.

This clone was seen more than once but under ten times. The gene calls are TRBV5-1 and TRBJ1-4, with D perhaps TRBD1 (5 bases). CDR1 and CDR2 from the germline V gene are SGHRS and YFSETQ. This CDR3 is 16 amino acids long. V gave up 2 bases and J gave up 7 bases, with 18 bases separating them. The CDR3 DNA is TGCGCCAGCAGCTTCAGGGTTTCGGTCTCTCCTGAAAAACTGTTTTTT. Its protein product is CASSFRVSVSPEKLFF.

The chain has TRBV19 and TRBJ2-2, with a possible D match to TRBD2 (5 bases). CDR3 length: 14 amino acids. Germline CDR1 and CDR2: LNHDA and SQIVND (reference sequence). V gave up 6 bases and J gave up 5 bases, with 13 bases separating them. Written as DNA, the CDR3 is TGTGCCAGTAGCCCGGGGTCCTTTACCGGGGAGCTGTTTTTT. Translation: CASSPGSFTGELFF.

This clone was detected only a few times. The rearrangement joins TRBV9 to TRBJ1-1; possible D gene TRBD1, 5 bases. The germline V gene encodes CDR1 SGDLS and CDR2 YYNGEE. The V gene lost 3 bases and the J gene lost 3 bases, with 15 bases spanning the gap. This CDR3 is built from 15 residues. The CDR3 DNA reads as TGTGCCAGCAGCGGCGACGGTGGGGGGGACACTGAAGCTTTCTTT. It codes for CASSGDGGGDTEAFF.

The genes are TRBV7-9 and TRBJ1-5; 8 positions agree with TRBD1. Germline V gives CDR1 SEHNR, CDR2 FQNEAQ (reference sequence). V gave up 5 bases and J gave up 5 bases; unmatched junction bases: 2. The CDR3 totals 13 residues. CDR3 region: CASSMDRDQPQHF. The CDR3 DNA sequence: TGTGCCAGCAGCATGGACAGGGATCAGCCCCAGCATTTT.

This chain uses TRBV9 with TRBJ2-3; TRBD1 might be the D (5 bases). The CDR3 runs 16 residues. The germline gives CDR1 SGDLS, CDR2 YYNGEE. V lost 3 bases and J lost 3, with 17 bases in between. The CDR3, as DNA: TGTGCCAGCAGCGCCCTTGACAGTAGGCCGACAGATACGCAGTATTTT. This translates into CASSALDSRPTDTQYF.